The 5 T cell receptor beta chains presented below share a single source sample, sequenced in a study of blood T cell repertoires in COVID-19 (dated by TCRdb to the early 2020s). The method was the immunoSEQ multiplex PCR assay. TCRdb took this table from immuneACCESS and kept in-frame rearrangements with V and J called. Such tables lack part of the clones; where checked against another copy, unresolved V genes explain under half of the gap, and the rest is unexplained. Present in this sample are approximately 350,000 clones, roughly four fifths of which were seen just once. The top ten hold approximately 5.4% of the sample. Sequencing used PBMCs or T cells enriched from blood (not recorded which). The receptors derive from a woman between 50 and 59 years old who had recovered from COVID-19.

J is TRBJ2-7 and V is TRBV27, with 7 bases lining up with TRBD2. The CDR3 contains 17 residues. The germline CDR1 and CDR2 sequences are MNHEY and SMNVEV (reference sequence). V lost 3 bases and J lost 2; bases outside the gene matches: 13. CDR3 DNA: TGTGCCAGCAGTTTCATTTCGGCGGGAGAACTCCCCTACGAGCAGTACTTC. Translation gives CASSFISAGELPYEQYF.

This clone was recorded only once. The genes are TRBV7-8 and TRBJ1-2; the D gene is possibly TRBD1 (5 bases). Germline loops: CDR1 SGHVS, CDR2 FQNEAQ. The CDR3 loop spans 12 amino acids. Trimming took 3 bases from V and 14 from J, leaving 16 bases between them. This chain's CDR3 is CASSFHRGEKTF. The CDR3 region has the DNA TGTGCCAGCAGCTTTCATCGGGGGGAGAAGACCTTC.

The chain employs TRBV11-2 and TRBJ1-1, with 8 bases matching TRBD1. CDR1 and CDR2 (germline): SGHAT, FQNNGV. Trimming cost V 9 bases and J 5 bases; bases outside gene matches: 8. This CDR3 is 13 amino acids long. CDR3 bases: TGTGCCAGTAGCACAGGGGGAAGGACTGAAGCTTTCTTT. This gives the protein CASSTGGRTEAFF.

In the case of this clone: At the DNA level, this CDR3 is encoded by other sequences in the same sample as well. This sequence joins TRBV30 and TRBJ2-7; 7 bases line up with TRBD1. This CDR3 comprises 12 residues. With 3 bases clipped from V and 2 bases from J, the junction kept 1 base outside the gene matches. Germline CDR1 GTSNPN, CDR2 SVGIG (reference sequence). The CDR3 DNA reads TGTGCCTGGAGCACAGGGGCCTACGAGCAGTACTTC. It is translated as CAWSTGAYEQYF.

The genes are TRBV5-4 and TRBJ2-2, with D perhaps matching TRBD1 (6 bases). The CDR3 has 17 amino acids. Germline V lookup: CDR1 SGHNT, CDR2 YYREEE (reference sequence). V lost 4 bases, J lost 3 bases, and 19 bases lay in between. This CDR3 is CASSPTPDRLYTGELFF. CDR3 bases: TGTGCCAGCAGCCCCACACCCGACAGGCTGTACACCGGGGAGCTGTTTTTT.